These T cell receptor beta chains were read from a single sample in a study of blood T cells in healthy people across ages. TCRdb re-analysed the 5' RACE reads in MiXCR, keeping a single row per CDR3 protein. The table shows about 930,000 distinct CDR3 sequences, with roughly 28% occurring only once. The data were also submitted as part of a second study, on T cells of mothers and their children.

The sequencing sample was made of blood. Receptor source: a woman between 40 and 50 years old in good health. The CDR3 runs from the conserved cysteine through the conserved F or W. A D gene is named only where the DNA matches it firmly. Where a row states a size, it is once, few, many or the class of an expanded clone; other rows omit it.

D,V,size,J,DNA,CDR3
NA,TRBV29-1,NA,TRBJ1-2,TGCAGCGTCGAGGGGCCTGGCTACACCTTC,CSVEGPGYTF
NA,TRBV2,NA,TRBJ2-5,TGTGCCAGCAGTGAATGGGCTAGCGTAGAGACCCAGTACTTC,CASSEWASVETQYF
NA,TRBV12-3/TRBV12-4,few,TRBJ1-5,TGTGCCAGCAGTTTGTTTTCATCAGGGTCCCAGCCCCAGCATTTT,CASSLFSSGSQPQHF
NA,TRBV29-1,NA,TRBJ2-7,TGCAGCGTTTACCAGGGAGAACCCTACAAGCAGTACTTC,CSVYQGEPYKQYF
NA,TRBV5-5,NA,TRBJ2-1,TGTGCCAGCAGCTGGAAGGTCAGGTATTTGGAGACCCAGTTCTTC,CASSWKVRYLETQFF
NA,TRBV4-3,few,TRBJ2-7,TGCGCCAGCAGCCAAGGCCATAGGGCGGGGACCTACAATGAGCAGTACTTC,CASSQGHRAGTYNEQYF
NA,TRBV29-1,few,TRBJ1-2,TGCAGCGTGCTACAGGACCTTAACTATGGCTACACCTTC,CSVLQDLNYGYTF
NA,TRBV20-1,many,TRBJ1-6,TGCAGTGCTAGGGTTCCAGGGAACCCCCTTTCACCCCTCCACTTT,CSARVPGNPLSPLHF
TRBD2,TRBV19,NA,TRBJ2-5,TGTGCCAGTAGCGTACGACTCCTAGCGGGAGGAGAGACCCAGTACTTC,CASSVRLLAGGETQYF
NA,TRBV7-9,many,TRBJ2-1,TGTGCCAGCAGCCCCCGAACAGGATACAATGAGCAGTTCTTC,CASSPRTGYNEQFF
NA,TRBV7-3,many,TRBJ2-6,TGTGCCAGCTCGCTCACAGCCGGGGCCAACGTCCTGACTTTC,CASSLTAGANVLTF
NA,TRBV7-2,NA,TRBJ1-5,TGTGCCAGCAGTCGTACTGAGTCCCTCCCCAATCAGCCCCAGCATTTT,CASSRTESLPNQPQHF
NA,TRBV3-1,few,TRBJ1-6,TGTGCCAGCAGCCAAGGGGGGGCGGGCGGAAATTCACCCCTCCACTTT,CASSQGGAGGNSPLHF
NA,TRBV6-5,NA,TRBJ1-1,TGTGCCAGCAGTTTTGTAGGGGTAGGGTTGAACACTGAAGCTTTCTTT,CASSFVGVGLNTEAFF
TRBD2,TRBV12-3/TRBV12-4,few,TRBJ2-3,TGTGCCAGCAGCGTTCTGGGGGGGGCGCAGTATTTT,CASSVLGGAQYF
TRBD1,TRBV9,NA,TRBJ1-2,TGTGTCAGCAGCCTAGACAGGGGCCATGGCTACACCTTC,CVSSLDRGHGYTF
NA,TRBV6-5,many,TRBJ2-5,TGTGCCAGCAGTTACCCCTTCGGGACCCAGTACTTC,CASSYPFGTQYF
NA,TRBV6-5,few,TRBJ1-2,TGTGCCAGCTCGGAGCGGCCCAACTATGGCTACACCTTC,CASSERPNYGYTF
TRBD2,TRBV7-9,NA,TRBJ2-5,TGTGCCAGCAGCTTAGGACTAGCGGGGGGCGCCCAAGAGACCCAGTACTTC,CASSLGLAGGAQETQYF
NA,TRBV7-2,NA,TRBJ1-6,TGTGCCAGCAGCTTGATGGGGGTAACGGCATCACCCCTCCACTTT,CASSLMGVTASPLHF
NA,TRBV9,many,TRBJ2-7,TGTGCCAGCAGCGTAGCTGGAGGGCCACTGGACGAGCAGTACTTC,CASSVAGGPLDEQYF
NA,TRBV7-2,few,TRBJ1-5,TGTGCCAGCAGCTTAGGAGACATTTTGAGACAGCCCCAGCATTTT,CASSLGDILRQPQHF
NA,TRBV7-3,NA,TRBJ1-1,TGTGCCAGCAGCCCCGGGCCTGGTACTGAAGCTTTCTTT,CASSPGPGTEAFF
NA,TRBV12-3/TRBV12-4,many,TRBJ1-2,TGTGCCAGCACCCTAGGGAGGACTAACTATGGCTACACCTTC,CASTLGRTNYGYTF
NA,TRBV2,few,TRBJ2-3,TGTGCCAGCACCGAGCGGCCTAGCACAGATACGCAGTATTTT,CASTERPSTDTQYF
NA,TRBV9,many,TRBJ2-1,TGTGCCAGCAGCGTAGTTGGGAGGGGGACCTACAATGAGCAGTTCTTC,CASSVVGRGTYNEQFF
NA,TRBV18,many,TRBJ2-7,TGTGCCAGCTCACAGGGGGAGACCTACGAGCAGTACTTC,CASSQGETYEQYF
NA,TRBV5-1,NA,TRBJ2-1,TGCGCCAGCAGTCAGGGGTGGGGGGGAAATGAGCAGTTCTTC,CASSQGWGGNEQFF
NA,TRBV5-1,NA,TRBJ2-7,TGCGCCACCAAGATAGCGGCGAGCTCCTACGAGCAGTACTTC,CATKIAASSYEQYF
NA,TRBV4-3,NA,TRBJ2-7,TGCGCCAGCAGCCAAGAGGTCAAGTCTCGCGAGCAGTACTTC,CASSQEVKSREQYF
TRBD1,TRBV6-6,few,TRBJ2-4,TGTGCCAGCAGTCCACCCGGGACAGGGTATAACATTCAGTACTTC,CASSPPGTGYNIQYF
NA,TRBV7-2,many,TRBJ2-7,TGTGCCAGCAGCTTAGACTCTCGGGGGCAGTACTTC,CASSLDSRGQYF